The clone carrying this T cell receptor beta chain came up a few times. Its antigen is not known. The CDR3 spans 16 residues. Germline CDR1 is SGHKS and CDR2 is YYEKEE (reference sequence). The V gene lost 0 bases and the J gene lost 1 base, with 11 bases spanning the gap. Preparation of the TCRbeta library used unique molecular identifiers. TCRdb called the PCR reads again in MiXCR, with one record for every CDR3 protein. The sample lists 200,000 or so distinct CDR3 sequences; 8.4% were seen once. The data are from a study of T-cell reconstitution after alpha-beta-depleted transplantation in children. General observations from the study: Reportedly, only several hundred clones from non-depleted graft cells drove alpha-beta T-cell counts at about two months.

The receptor's source is a male patient between 2 and 15 years old who had a stem cell transplant for acute myeloid leukemia, so the T cells may come from the graft donor. This chain joins TRBV5-5 and TRBJ2-1; TRBD2 might be the D (5 bases). Material: PBMCs, mostly from graft donor cells, obtained 360 days after TCRalphabeta/CD19-depleted stem cell transplant. CDR3 sequence (DNA): TGTGCCAGCAGCTTGGTAGGAGGACGGTCCTACAATGAGCAGTTCTTC. It specifies CASSLVGGRSYNEQFF. The entire variable domain, with the rest obtained from reference TRBV5-5 and TRBJ2-1, is as follows: DAGVTQSPTHLIKTRGQQVTLRCSPISGHKSVSWYQQVLGQGPQFIFQYYEKEERGRGNFPDRFSARQFPNYSSELNVNALLLGDSALYLCASSLVGGRSYNEQFFGPGTRLTVL.